This TCR beta chain derives from a study of T-cell reconstitution after alpha-beta-depleted transplantation in children. There are a few counts of this clonotype. Preparation of the TCRbeta library used unique molecular identifiers. TCRdb analysed the PCR reads with MiXCR anew, one entry per CDR3 protein. Here the sample spans roughly 220,000 distinct CDR3 sequences, approximately 12% being singletons. The input for sequencing was PBMCs from the stem cell graft donor, taken from the stem cell graft. The receptor was isolated from a human donor who donated a stem cell graft to a child with acute lymphoblastic leukemia.

The CDR3 sequence is CASRQSSGANVLTF. The CDR3 nucleotides are TGCGCCAGCAGACAGAGCTCTGGGGCCAACGTCCTGACTTTC. This chain joins TRBV5-1 and TRBJ2-6; D gene ambiguous. This CDR3 spans 14 amino acids. V lost 5 bases, J lost 0 bases, and 6 bases lay in between. Germline-derived CDR1 and CDR2 are SGHRS and YFSETQ.